Shown below are 27 T cell receptor beta chains from a single sample sequenced in a study of T cells in Graves' hyperthyroidism and ophthalmopathy. Amplified TCR beta CDR3 regions came from RNA transcripts. HTBI primers were the set used in a first-round RT-PCR of the TCR CDR3. TCRdb analysed the multiplex PCR reads with MiXCR anew, one entry per CDR3 protein. There are about 210,000 distinct CDR3 sequences in the sample; over 15% occur only once, and around 52% lies in the top ten. The sample taken for sequencing was blood. Receptors originate from a man aged 50-60 years with Graves' hyperthyroidism.

The chain is built from TRBV19 and TRBJ2-2, with 11 nucleotides matching TRBD1. CDR3 length: 15 residues. The J segment lost 5 bases and the V segment lost 6 bases, leaving 5 bases of the junction unmatched. Germline V gene lookup returns CDR1 LNHDA and CDR2 SQIVND (reference sequence). The CDR3 here is CASSGTGGWTGELFF. The CDR3 DNA reads as TGTGCCAGTAGCGGGACAGGGGGATGGACCGGGGAGCTGTTTTTT.

In this sample, this clonotype turned up many times. This chain joins TRBV7-3 and TRBJ2-3; 14 bases align to TRBD2. V lost 5 bases and J lost 5; bases outside the gene matches: 6. Per germline, CDR1 SGHTA and CDR2 FQGTGA. CDR3 length: 16 amino acids. CDR3 coding DNA: TGTGCCAGCAGCCAAGGGACTAGCGGGAGATTAGATACGCAGTATTTT. Amino acids: CASSQGTSGRLDTQYF.

This chain links TRBV5-1 with TRBJ2-5; 9 nucleotides agree with TRBD2. The junction had 9 bases not matched to a gene; V was cut back by 4 bases and J by 5 bases. This CDR3 has 15 amino acids. Germline assignment: CDR1 SGHRS and CDR2 YFSETQ. The CDR3 protein is CASSGNSGRGETQYF. The CDR3 DNA reads TGCGCCAGCAGCGGCAATAGCGGGAGAGGGGAGACCCAGTACTTC.

With regard to this clonotype: This may come from a read error, since a much larger clone is one base off. V and J are TRBV28 and TRBJ1-2; no clear D. Looked up from germline, CDR1 is MDHEN and CDR2 is SYDVKM. CDR3 length: 11 amino acids. The CDR3 here is CASSDNYDYTF. In DNA form, the CDR3 reads TGTGCCAGCAGTGACAACTATGACTACACCTTC.

This clonotype was observed many times. The chain employs TRBV2 and TRBJ2-3; 8 nucleotides line up with TRBD1. The CDR3 covers 14 residues. Germline V lookup: CDR1 SNHLY, CDR2 FYNNEI. Trimming at V came to 8 bases and at J to 0 bases, leaving 4 bases not matched to a gene. CDR3 DNA: TGTGCCAGCGTTCGGACAGGGAGCACAGATACGCAGTATTTT. Protein: CASVRTGSTDTQYF.

This clonotype was counted ten times or more. The rearrangement links TRBV10-2 to TRBJ1-1, with a tentative D call TRBD1 (6 bases). Germline loops: CDR1 WSHSY, CDR2 SAAADI. The V gene lost 4 bases and the J gene lost 8 bases, with 14 bases spanning the gap. The length of the CDR3 is 13 residues. CDR3 sequence (DNA): TGCGCCAGCAGTGGAGTTGCAGGGGTAGAAGCTTTCTTT. Translated: CASSGVAGVEAFF.

This chain connects TRBV5-6 to TRBJ2-1; 8 bases line up with TRBD2. V lost 0 bases, J lost 8 bases, and 7 bases stayed unmatched. The CDR3 contains 15 residues. CDR1 and CDR2 (germline): SGHDT, YYEEEE. CDR3 DNA: TGTGCCAGCAGCTTGGCGATAGCGGGATACCATGAGCAGTTCTTC. Amino acid sequence: CASSLAIAGYHEQFF. The full variable domain, completed using reference TRBV5-6 and TRBJ2-1, is DAGVTQSPTHLIKTRGQQVTLRCSPKSGHDTVSWYQQALGQGPQFIFQYYEEEERQRGNFPDRFSGHQFPNYSSELNVNALLLGDSALYLCASSLAIAGYHEQFFGPGTRLTVL.

The chain carries TRBV6-1 and TRBJ2-4, with TRBD1 matching over 7 bases. CDR1 is MNHNS, CDR2 SASEGT, per germline. The CDR3 contains 13 residues. With V trimmed by 8 bases and J by 7 bases, 8 bases remained unmatched. The CDR3 protein is CASGNRGANIQYF. In DNA form, the CDR3 reads TGTGCCAGCGGAAACAGGGGCGCGAACATTCAGTACTTC.

A word on this clonotype: As the CDR3 is not closed by the conserved phenylalanine or tryptophan, this likely results from a read error. This chain connects TRBV7-2 to TRBJ2-2; D remains ambiguous. CDR3 length: 13 residues. Germline V gene sequence: CDR1 SGHTA, CDR2 FQGNSA. V shed 2 bases and J shed 3 bases, with 4 bases lying between them. CDR3 residues: CASSLRDTGELFL. CDR3 nucleotides: TGTGCCAGCAGCTTACGGGACACCGGGGAGCTGTTTTTG.

This clonotype came up a few times. The V gene is TRBV7-9, the J gene TRBJ2-1; 10 nucleotides line up with TRBD2. The CDR3 has 14 residues. Losses at the gene ends were 5 bases for V and 7 bases for J; bases not matched to a gene: 5. The germline V gene has CDR1 SEHNR and CDR2 FQNEAQ (reference sequence). CDR3 in amino acids: CASSLYSGRNEQFF. The DNA for the CDR3 is TGTGCCAGCAGCCTATATAGCGGGAGGAATGAGCAGTTCTTC. The full variable domain, in which reference TRBV7-9 and TRBJ2-1 provide the parts outside the CDR3, is DTGVSQNPRHKITKRGQNVTFRCDPISEHNRLYWYRQTLGQGPEFLTYFQNEAQLEKSRLLSDRFSAERPKGSFSTLEIQRTEQGDSAMYLCASSLYSGRNEQFFGPGTRLTVL.

This clonotype was counted at least ten times. CDR3 bases: TGTGCCAGCAGCTACAGGGGATACGGGGAGCTGTTTTTT. This sequence encodes CASSYRGYGELFF. The chain joins TRBV27 to TRBJ2-2, with 7 nucleotides matching TRBD1. This CDR3 comprises 13 residues. The V segment lost 6 bases and the J segment 7 bases; nucleotides outside the gene matches: 5. Germline lookup yields CDR1 MNHEY and CDR2 SMNVEV (reference sequence).

This clonotype has ten or more counts. This sequence joins TRBV6-1 and TRBJ2-1, with D perhaps matching TRBD1 or TRBD2 (6 bases each). Looked up from germline, CDR1 is MNHNS and CDR2 is SASEGT. Trimming removed 1 base from V and 3 bases from J, with 13 bases in between. The CDR3 length is 16 residues. As DNA, the CDR3 is TGTGCCAGCAGTGAAGTGGGGGCGGGGAGCTACAATGAGCAGTTCTTC. This translates into CASSEVGAGSYNEQFF.

This clonotype came up many times. The V call is TRBV28, the J call TRBJ1-5; the D gene is possibly TRBD1 (6 bases). The V and J ends lost 4 bases and 0 bases respectively, with 7 bases between them. The CDR3 has 14 residues. Per the germline V gene, CDR1 is MDHEN and CDR2 is SYDVKM. CDR3 DNA sequence: TGTGCCAGCAGTTGGGGGCGTAGCAATCAGCCCCAGCATTTT. Amino acid sequence: CASSWGRSNQPQHF.

V is TRBV25-1 and J is TRBJ2-3; D is perhaps TRBD1 or TRBD2 (5 bases each). This CDR3 contains 15 residues. Germline V gene sequence: CDR1 MGHDK, CDR2 SYGVNS. V lost 2 bases to trimming and J lost 1 base, with 10 bases between them. DNA of the CDR3: TGTGCCAGCAGTGAACTTCAGGGAGGCACAGATACGCAGTATTTT. Translating gives CASSELQGGTDTQYF.

This clonotype was seen repeatedly, ten times or more. The rearrangement joins TRBV3-1 to TRBJ2-7, with D perhaps TRBD2 (5 bases). Germline V gives CDR1 LGHDT, CDR2 YNNKEL (reference sequence). The CDR3 runs to 14 residues. V gave up 6 bases and J gave up 2 bases, with 14 bases separating them. CDR3 residues: CASSDTRRPYEQYF. In DNA form, the CDR3 reads TGTGCCAGCAGTGATACTAGAAGACCCTACGAGCAGTACTTC.

The chain carries TRBV9 and TRBJ2-2; D unresolved. Germline assignment: CDR1 SGDLS and CDR2 YYNGEE. This CDR3 is 14 amino acids long. V shed 0 bases and J shed 5 bases, with 8 bases lying between them. The CDR3 sequence is CASSVDRSTGELFF. In DNA form, the CDR3 reads TGTGCCAGCAGCGTAGATCGGTCGACCGGGGAGCTGTTTTTT.

The chain has TRBV27 and TRBJ2-7, with TRBD1 matching over 8 bases. V dropped 5 bases and J dropped 3; count of bases not matched to a gene: 6. The length of the CDR3 is 14 residues. Germline V CDR1 and CDR2: MNHEY, SMNVEV (reference sequence). CDR3 in amino acids: CASSPQGASYEQYF. CDR3 sequence (DNA): TGTGCCAGCAGTCCCCAGGGGGCAAGCTACGAGCAGTACTTC.

This clonotype has ten or more counts. V and J are TRBV7-2 and TRBJ2-1; D is uncertain. The CDR3 length is 12 residues. Germline values: CDR1 SGHTA, CDR2 FQGNSA. The V gene lost 5 bases and the J gene lost 11 bases, with 13 bases spanning the gap. CDR3 loop: CASSPQSIKQFF. CDR3 DNA: TGTGCCAGCAGCCCCCAGTCTATAAAGCAGTTCTTC.

This clonotype was found a few times. J is TRBJ1-3 and V is TRBV6-1; D is undetermined. CDR3 size: 15 residues. Trimming removed 2 bases at V and 4 bases at J, with 12 bases between. CDR1 is MNHNS and CDR2 is SASEGT in the germline V gene. This CDR3 is CASSEKTGEGNTIYF. CDR3 nucleotide sequence: TGTGCCAGCAGTGAAAAGACGGGTGAAGGAAACACCATATATTTT.

This clonotype was seen only a few times. V is TRBV29-1 and J is TRBJ1-1; the D is unclear. CDR3 size: 14 residues. Between the trimmed V and J ends, which lost 5 bases and 4 bases, there was a span of 17 bases. CDR1 and CDR2 (germline): SQVTM, ANQGSEA. The CDR3 DNA reads TGCAGCGTTTATGTGAAGGGATTCATCACTGAAGCTTTCTTT. This gives the protein CSVYVKGFITEAFF.

This chain connects TRBV6-4 to TRBJ1-6; no firm D call. CDR1 and CDR2 (germline): MRHNA, SNTAGT. The CDR3 runs 13 residues. V was trimmed by 1 base and J by 10 bases, leaving 8 bases between them. The CDR3: CASSDWLGSPLHF. The CDR3 coding sequence is TGTGCCAGCAGTGACTGGTTAGGATCACCCCTCCACTTT.

This clonotype was seen a few times. The chain links TRBV7-9 to TRBJ2-3; D might be TRBD1 (6 bases). V was pared by 5 bases and J by 3 bases, with 18 bases between. Germline loops: CDR1 SEHNR, CDR2 FQNEAQ (reference sequence). The CDR3 has 16 residues. The DNA for the CDR3 is TGTGCCAGCAGCGTGGGGACAACCTCAGGGACAGATACGCAGTATTTT. This encodes CASSVGTTSGTDTQYF.

There are a few counts of this clonotype. V is TRBV18 and J is TRBJ2-7; tentative D call: TRBD1 (6 bases). Germline V gene sequence: CDR1 KGHSH, CDR2 LQKENI. This CDR3 has 13 amino acids. The V and J ends lost 5 bases and 5 bases respectively, with 13 bases between them. CDR3 residues: CASSRQAADEQYF. CDR3 nucleotides: TGTGCCAGCTCAAGACAGGCCGCGGACGAGCAGTACTTC.

The chain combines TRBV9 with TRBJ1-1; 7 positions match TRBD1. J was trimmed by 10 bases and V by 4 bases; bases with no gene match: 10. Germline V lookup: CDR1 SGDLS, CDR2 YYNGEE. The CDR3 extends over 13 amino acids. The CDR3 here is CASSLGSEGAAFF. The CDR3 DNA is TGTGCCAGCAGCCTGGGATCGGAGGGGGCAGCTTTCTTT. The entire variable domain, with the rest obtained from reference TRBV9 and TRBJ1-1, is as follows: DSGVTQTPKHLITATGQRVTLRCSPRSGDLSVYWYQQSLDQGLQFLIQYYNGEERAKGNILERFSAQQFPDLHSELNLSSLELGDSALYFCASSLGSEGAAFFGQGTRLTVV.

The table lists this clonotype with a few counts. J is TRBJ2-7 and V is TRBV5-8; D gene uncertain. The CDR3 is made up of 12 amino acids. V lost 7 bases to trimming and J lost 4 bases, with 12 bases between them. CDR1 is SGHTS, CDR2 YDEGEE, per germline. DNA for the CDR3: TGTGCCAGCGGGCCTGTAGGATACGAGCAGTACTTC. It is translated as CASGPVGYEQYF.

This clonotype occurred many times. The rearrangement uses TRBV12-3 or TRBV12-4 and TRBJ2-5, with D maybe TRBD1 (6 bases). V lost 7 bases to trimming and J lost 1 base, with 13 bases between them. The CDR3 runs to 14 residues. CDR3 loop: CASTPAGVQETQYF. As DNA, the CDR3 is TGTGCCAGCACCCCCGCAGGGGTCCAAGAGACCCAGTACTTC.

The chain couples TRBV29-1 to TRBJ2-3; 9 bases agree with TRBD2. Germline-derived CDR1 and CDR2 are SQVTM and ANQGSEA. The V gene end was trimmed by 2 bases and the J gene end by 1 base; junction bases not matched to a gene: 10. CDR3 length equals 17 residues. The CDR3 reads CSVEYSGSRWGTDTQYF. CDR3 sequence (DNA): TGCAGCGTTGAATATAGCGGGAGCCGTTGGGGCACAGATACGCAGTATTTT.